The 9 T cell receptor beta chains below come from one sample, sequenced in a study of OX40 agonist ivuxolimab in advanced cancers. Sequencing was performed with immunoSEQ multiplex PCR; in TCRdb, only in-frame clones are kept and a portion is missing. The table has around 37,000 clones, roughly 80% seen once. Sample: CD4+ or CD8+ T cells sorted from blood, taken in a trial of the OX40 agonist ivuxolimab. The receptors stem from an adult with an advanced solid tumor such as melanoma, head and neck, liver or kidney cancer.

The chain employs TRBV11-2 and TRBJ2-3; the D call may be TRBD1 or TRBD2 (5 bases each). CDR1 and CDR2 from the germline V gene are SGHAT and FQNNGV. This CDR3 contains 13 residues. V shed 5 bases and J shed 6 bases, with 12 bases lying between them. The CDR3 is CASSPRWGDTQYF. Written as DNA, the CDR3 is TGTGCCAGCAGCCCCCGTTGGGGGGATACGCAGTATTTT.

The J gene is TRBJ2-2, the V gene TRBV11-2; 9 bases agree with TRBD1. The CDR3 totals 15 residues. Germline-derived CDR1 and CDR2 are SGHAT and FQNNGV. The ends lost 2 bases at V and 6 bases at J; junction bases unmatched: 4. CDR3 in amino acids: CASSLQGQGSGELFF. The CDR3 DNA is TGTGCCAGCAGCTTACAGGGACAGGGATCCGGGGAGCTGTTTTTT. The variable domain in full, with the rest retrieved from reference TRBV11-2 and TRBJ2-2, is EAGVAQSPRYKIIEKRQSVAFWCNPISGHATLYWYQQILGQGPKLLIQFQNNGVVDDSQLPKDRFSAERLKGVDSTLKIQPAKLEDSAVYLCASSLQGQGSGELFFGEGSRLTVL.

The CDR3 coding sequence is TGTGCCAGCAGCCGGACGGGGTTAAGCAATCAGCCCCAGCATTTT. Amino acids: CASSRTGLSNQPQHF. The rearrangement joins TRBV5-8 to TRBJ1-5; unclear D gene. Germline CDR1 reads SGHTS; CDR2 reads YDEGEE. The CDR3 length is 15 residues. V was clipped by 4 bases and J by 1 base, with 12 bases between them.

This clone was detected a few times. The J gene is TRBJ1-3, the V gene TRBV9, with D uncertain. Per germline, CDR1 SGDLS and CDR2 YYNGEE. This CDR3 contains 14 residues. The V end was cut by 1 base, the J end by 0 bases, with 5 bases between. CDR3 DNA sequence: TGTGCCAGCAGCGTACGATCCTCTGGAAACACCATATATTTT. This sequence encodes CASSVRSSGNTIYF.

The J gene is TRBJ1-3, the V gene TRBV5-1; 8 nucleotides match TRBD1. V was clipped by 3 bases and J by 2 bases; unmatched bases: 7. The germline V gene has CDR1 SGHRS and CDR2 YFSETQ. This CDR3 spans 16 amino acids. This CDR3 is CASSWADRAPGNTIYF. The CDR3 DNA sequence: TGCGCCAGCAGCTGGGCGGACAGGGCGCCTGGAAACACCATATATTTT.

CDR3 amino acids: CAWRDTGVGTEAFF. Here the CDR3 DNA reads TGTGCCTGGAGGGATACAGGGGTGGGCACTGAAGCTTTCTTT. The chain employs TRBV30 and TRBJ1-1; 7 bases line up with TRBD1. The CDR3 has 14 residues. Trimming cost V 3 bases and J 4 bases; bases outside gene matches: 8. Per the germline V gene, CDR1 is GTSNPN and CDR2 is SVGIG (reference sequence).

The chain employs TRBV10-1 and TRBJ2-7; 13 bases map to TRBD2. J gave up 6 bases and V 8 bases, and 1 base lay outside the gene matches. Germline-derived CDR1 and CDR2 are WNHNN and SYGVQD (reference sequence). The CDR3 contains 12 residues. In DNA, the CDR3 is TGCGCCAGCGGGACTAGCGGGACCGAGCAGTACTTC. Translating it yields CASGTSGTEQYF.

The gene calls are TRBV6-5 and TRBJ1-1; D not certain. The germline CDR1 and CDR2 sequences are MNHEY and SVGAGI. CDR3 length: 13 residues. Trimming took 2 bases from V and 6 from J, leaving 10 bases between them. CDR3 nucleotides: TGTGCCAGCAGTTACGGGTTTGGGGCTGAAGCTTTCTTT. Its translation: CASSYGFGAEAFF.

V and J are TRBV7-2 and TRBJ2-1, with D possibly matching TRBD2 (5 bases). Germline V gene sequence: CDR1 SGHTA, CDR2 FQGNSA. Trimming pared 1 base from V and 4 bases from J, leaving 17 bases between. CDR3 size: 17 residues. The CDR3 loop is CASSLGVEGSLYNEQFF. Here the CDR3 DNA reads TGTGCCAGCAGCTTAGGGGTCGAGGGAAGCCTATACAATGAGCAGTTCTTC. Complete variable domain (other parts from reference TRBV7-2 and TRBJ2-1): GAGVSQSPSNKVTEKGKDVELRCDPISGHTALYWYRQSLGQGLEFLIYFQGNSAPDKSGLPSDRFSAERTGGSVSTLTIQRTQQEDSAVYLCASSLGVEGSLYNEQFFGPGTRLTVL.